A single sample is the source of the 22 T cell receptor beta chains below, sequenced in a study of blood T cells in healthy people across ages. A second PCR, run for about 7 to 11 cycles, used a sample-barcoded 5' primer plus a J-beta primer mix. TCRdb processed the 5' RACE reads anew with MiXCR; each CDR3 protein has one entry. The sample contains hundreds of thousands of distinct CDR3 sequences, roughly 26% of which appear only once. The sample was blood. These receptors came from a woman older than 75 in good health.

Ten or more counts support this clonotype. This chain's CDR3 is CATSRDWGRSYEQYF. CDR3 sequence (DNA): TGTGCCACCAGCAGAGATTGGGGCAGGTCCTACGAGCAGTACTTC. The V gene is TRBV15, the J gene TRBJ2-7; maybe TRBD1 (5 bases). The germline V gene has CDR1 LNHNV and CDR2 YYDKDF (reference sequence). The CDR3 has 15 residues. The V end was cut by 0 bases, the J end by 1 base, with 10 bases between.

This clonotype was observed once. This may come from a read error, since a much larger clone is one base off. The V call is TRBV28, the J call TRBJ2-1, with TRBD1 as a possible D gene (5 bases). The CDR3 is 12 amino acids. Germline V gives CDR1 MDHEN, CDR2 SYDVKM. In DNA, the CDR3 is TGTGCCTGCAGTAGGGGCAACAATGAGCAGTTCTTC. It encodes CACSRGNNEQFF. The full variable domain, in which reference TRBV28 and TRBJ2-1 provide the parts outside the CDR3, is DVKVTQSSRYLVKRTGEKVFLECVQDMDHENMFWYRQDPGLGLRLIYFSYDVKMKEKGDIPEGYSVSREKKERFSLILESASTNQTSMYLCACSRGNNEQFFGPGTRLTVL.

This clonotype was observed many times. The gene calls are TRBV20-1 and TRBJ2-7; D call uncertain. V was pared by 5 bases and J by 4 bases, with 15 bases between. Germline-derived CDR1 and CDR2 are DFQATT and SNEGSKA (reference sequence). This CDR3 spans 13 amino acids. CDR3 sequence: CSAPANNYYEQYF. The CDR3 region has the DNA TGCAGTGCTCCGGCAAACAACTATTACGAGCAGTACTTC.

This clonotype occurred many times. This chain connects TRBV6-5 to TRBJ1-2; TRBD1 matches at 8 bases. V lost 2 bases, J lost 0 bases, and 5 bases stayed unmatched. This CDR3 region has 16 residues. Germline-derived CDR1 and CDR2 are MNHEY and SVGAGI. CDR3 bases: TGTGCCAGCAGTTACGGGACAGGCTTTTCTAACTATGGCTACACCTTC. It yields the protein CASSYGTGFSNYGYTF.

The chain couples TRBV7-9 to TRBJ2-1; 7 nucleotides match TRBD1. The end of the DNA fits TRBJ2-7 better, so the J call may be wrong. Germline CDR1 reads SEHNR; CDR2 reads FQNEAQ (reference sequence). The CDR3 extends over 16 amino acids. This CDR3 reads CASSLLTGSSYNEQYF. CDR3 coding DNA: TGTGCCAGCAGTCTCCTGACAGGGAGCTCCTACAATGAGCAGTACTTC.

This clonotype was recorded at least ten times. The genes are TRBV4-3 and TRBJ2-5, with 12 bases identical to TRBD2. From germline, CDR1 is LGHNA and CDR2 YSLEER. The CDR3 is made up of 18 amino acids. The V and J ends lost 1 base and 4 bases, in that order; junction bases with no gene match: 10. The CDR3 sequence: CASSQVGGLAGGRETQYF. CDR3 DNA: TGCGCCAGCAGCCAAGTTGGAGGGCTAGCGGGGGGGCGAGAGACCCAGTACTTC.

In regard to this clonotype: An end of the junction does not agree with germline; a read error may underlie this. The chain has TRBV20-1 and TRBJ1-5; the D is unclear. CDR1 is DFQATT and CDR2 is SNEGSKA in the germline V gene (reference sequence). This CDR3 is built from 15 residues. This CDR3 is CSVRDGQISNQPQHF. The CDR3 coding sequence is TGCAGTGTTAGAGATGGGCAGATTAGCAATCAGCCCCAGCATTTT.

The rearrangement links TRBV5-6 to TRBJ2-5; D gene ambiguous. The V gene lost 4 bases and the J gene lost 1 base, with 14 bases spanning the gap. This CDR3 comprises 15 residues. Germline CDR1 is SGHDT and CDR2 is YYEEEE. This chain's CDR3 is CASSERERFQETQYF. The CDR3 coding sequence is TGTGCCAGCAGCGAAAGGGAACGGTTCCAAGAGACCCAGTACTTC.

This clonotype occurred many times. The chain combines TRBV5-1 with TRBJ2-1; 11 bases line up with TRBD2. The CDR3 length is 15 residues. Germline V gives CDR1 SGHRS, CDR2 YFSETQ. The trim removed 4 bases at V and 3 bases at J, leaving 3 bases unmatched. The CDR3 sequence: CASSLTSGDYNEQFF. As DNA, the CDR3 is TGCGCCAGCAGCCTGACTAGCGGGGACTACAATGAGCAGTTCTTC. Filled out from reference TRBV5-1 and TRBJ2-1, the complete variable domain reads KAGVTQTPRYLIKTRGQQVTLSCSPISGHRSVSWYQQTPGQGLQFLFEYFSETQRNKGNFPGRFSGRQFSNSRSEMNVSTLELGDSALYLCASSLTSGDYNEQFFGPGTRLTVL.

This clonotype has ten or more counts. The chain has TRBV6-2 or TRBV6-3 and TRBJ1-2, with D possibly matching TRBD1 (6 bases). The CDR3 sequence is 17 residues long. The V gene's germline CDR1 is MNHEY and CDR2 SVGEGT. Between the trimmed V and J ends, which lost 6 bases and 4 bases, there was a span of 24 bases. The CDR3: CASSATHAGGYFYGYTF. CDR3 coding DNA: TGTGCCAGCAGCGCCACCCATGCCGGGGGCTACTTCTATGGCTACACCTTC.

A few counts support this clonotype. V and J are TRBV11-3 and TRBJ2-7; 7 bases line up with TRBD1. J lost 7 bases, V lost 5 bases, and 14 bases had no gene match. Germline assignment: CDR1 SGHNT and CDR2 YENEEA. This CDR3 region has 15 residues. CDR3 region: CASSRQGVARGEQYF. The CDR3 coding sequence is TGTGCCAGCAGCCGCCAGGGGGTAGCGCGAGGTGAGCAGTACTTC.

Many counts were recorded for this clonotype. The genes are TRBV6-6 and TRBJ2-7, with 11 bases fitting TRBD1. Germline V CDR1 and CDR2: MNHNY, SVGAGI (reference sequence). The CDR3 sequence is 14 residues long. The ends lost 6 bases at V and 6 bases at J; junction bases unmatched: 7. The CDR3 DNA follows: TGTGCCAGCAGCACCGGGACAGGGGGGTCCGAGCAGTACTTC. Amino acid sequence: CASSTGTGGSEQYF.

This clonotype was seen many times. CDR3 DNA: TGTGCCAGCAGGTTTGGCGGGGGGAGTACCGAGACCCAGTACTTC. Encoded protein: CASRFGGGSTETQYF. The gene calls are TRBV2 and TRBJ2-5, with 8 nucleotides matching TRBD2. Germline lookup yields CDR1 SNHLY and CDR2 FYNNEI. With V trimmed by 6 bases and J by 5 bases, 11 bases remained unmatched. There are 15 residues in the CDR3.

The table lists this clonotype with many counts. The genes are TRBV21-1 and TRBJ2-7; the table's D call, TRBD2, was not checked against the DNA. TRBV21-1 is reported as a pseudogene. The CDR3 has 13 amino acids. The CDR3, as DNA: TGTGCCAGCAGCATAGGGAGGGCTCACGAGCAGTACTTC. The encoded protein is CASSIGRAHEQYF.

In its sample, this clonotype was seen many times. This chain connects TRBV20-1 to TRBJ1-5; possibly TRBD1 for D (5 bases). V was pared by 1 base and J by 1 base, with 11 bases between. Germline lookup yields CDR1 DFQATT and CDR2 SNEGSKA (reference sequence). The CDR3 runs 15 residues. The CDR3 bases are TGCAGTGCTAGAGGCCATGAGGGGAGCAATCAGCCCCAGCATTTT. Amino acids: CSARGHEGSNQPQHF.

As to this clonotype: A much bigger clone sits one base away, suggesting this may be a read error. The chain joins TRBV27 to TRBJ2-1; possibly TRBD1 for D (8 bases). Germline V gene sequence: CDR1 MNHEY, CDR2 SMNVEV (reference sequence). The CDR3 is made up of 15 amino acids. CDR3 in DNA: TGTGCCAGCAGAAGCGGGACAGGCTCCTACAATGGGCAGTTCTTC. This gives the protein CASRSGTGSYNGQFF.

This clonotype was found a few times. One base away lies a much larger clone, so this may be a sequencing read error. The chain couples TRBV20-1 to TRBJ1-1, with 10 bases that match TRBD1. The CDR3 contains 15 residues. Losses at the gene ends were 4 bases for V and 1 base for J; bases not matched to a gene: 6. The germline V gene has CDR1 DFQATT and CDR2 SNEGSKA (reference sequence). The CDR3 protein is CSATDRGGTNTEAFF. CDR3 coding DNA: TGCAGTGCTACGGACAGGGGGGGAACGAACACTGAAGCTTTCTTT.

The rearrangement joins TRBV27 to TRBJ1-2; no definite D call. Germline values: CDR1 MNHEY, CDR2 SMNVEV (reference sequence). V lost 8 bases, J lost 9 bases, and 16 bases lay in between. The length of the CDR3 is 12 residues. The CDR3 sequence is CASRSDSWSYTF. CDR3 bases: TGTGCCAGCCGTTCGGACTCATGGAGCTACACCTTC.

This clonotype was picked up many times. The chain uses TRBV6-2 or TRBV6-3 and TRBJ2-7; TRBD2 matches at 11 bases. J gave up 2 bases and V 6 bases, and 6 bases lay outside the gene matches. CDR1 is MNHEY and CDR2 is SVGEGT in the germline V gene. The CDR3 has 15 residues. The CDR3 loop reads CASSLTSGETYEQYF. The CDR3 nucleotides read TGTGCCAGCAGCCTGACTAGCGGGGAGACCTACGAGCAGTACTTC.

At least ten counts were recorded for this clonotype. CDR3 DNA sequence: TGTGCCAGCAGGTTTCAGCTTACGGGAGATACGCAGTATTTT. The encoded protein is CASRFQLTGDTQYF. The chain joins TRBV2 to TRBJ2-3; D is unclear. The V and J ends lost 6 bases and 5 bases respectively, with 15 bases between them. CDR3 length equals 14 residues. CDR1 and CDR2 from the germline V gene are SNHLY and FYNNEI.

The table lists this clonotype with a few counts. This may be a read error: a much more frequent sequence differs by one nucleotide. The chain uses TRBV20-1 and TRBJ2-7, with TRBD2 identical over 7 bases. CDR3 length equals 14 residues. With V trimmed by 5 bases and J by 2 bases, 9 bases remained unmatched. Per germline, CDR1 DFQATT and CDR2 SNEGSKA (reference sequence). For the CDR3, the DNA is TGCAGTGCTCTTCACCTAGCGGAACCCTACGAGCAGTACTTC. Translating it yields CSALHLAEPYEQYF.

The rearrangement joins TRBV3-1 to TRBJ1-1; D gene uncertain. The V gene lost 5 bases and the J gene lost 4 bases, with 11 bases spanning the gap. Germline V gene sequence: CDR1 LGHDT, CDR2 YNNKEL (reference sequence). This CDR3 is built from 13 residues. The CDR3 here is CASSFYMSTEAFF. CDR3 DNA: TGTGCCAGCAGCTTCTACATGAGCACTGAAGCTTTCTTT.